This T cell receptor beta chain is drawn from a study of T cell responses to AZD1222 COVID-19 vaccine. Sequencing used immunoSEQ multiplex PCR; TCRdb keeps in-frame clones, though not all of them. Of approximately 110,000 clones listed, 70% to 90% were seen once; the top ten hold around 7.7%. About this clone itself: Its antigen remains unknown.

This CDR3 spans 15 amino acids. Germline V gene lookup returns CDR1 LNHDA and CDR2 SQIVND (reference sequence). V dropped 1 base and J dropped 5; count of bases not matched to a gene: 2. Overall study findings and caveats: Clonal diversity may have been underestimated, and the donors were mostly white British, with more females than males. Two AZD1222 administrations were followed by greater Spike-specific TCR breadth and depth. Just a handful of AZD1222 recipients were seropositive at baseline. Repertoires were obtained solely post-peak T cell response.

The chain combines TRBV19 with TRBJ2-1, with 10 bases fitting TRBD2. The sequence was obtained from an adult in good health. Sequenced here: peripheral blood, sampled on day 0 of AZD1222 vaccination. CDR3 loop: CASSIVTSGDNEQFF. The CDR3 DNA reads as TGTGCCAGTAGTATAGTTACTAGCGGGGACAATGAGCAGTTCTTC.